Each of the 7 T cell receptor beta chains below was sequenced from the same sample in a study of T cell responses to AZD1222 COVID-19 vaccine. Sequenced by immunoSEQ multiplex PCR; TCRdb stores in-frame clones only, minus some. The sample has about 140,000 clones, about 89% seen once. The sample here was peripheral blood, taken on day 0 of AZD1222 vaccination. Source of these receptors: an adult in good health.

The rearrangement joins TRBV29-1 to TRBJ1-2; D might be TRBD1 (5 bases). CDR1 is SQVTM, CDR2 ANQGSEA, per germline. V lost 6 bases and J 6 bases, leaving 20 bases between the germline ends. The CDR3 loop spans 14 amino acids. CDR3 loop: CSVPPLTGHNGYTF. The CDR3 bases are TGCAGCGTGCCCCCCTTAACAGGCCACAATGGCTACACCTTC. Complete variable domain (other parts from reference TRBV29-1 and TRBJ1-2): SAVISQKPSRDICQRGTSLTIQCQVDSQVTMMFWYRQQPGQSLTLIATANQGSEATYESGFVIDKFPISRPNLTFSTLTVSNMSPEDSSIYLCSVPPLTGHNGYTFGSGTRLTVV.

The chain recombines TRBV5-4 with TRBJ2-7; 7 bases are a match to TRBD1. The CDR3 loop spans 16 amino acids. The germline gives CDR1 SGHNT, CDR2 YYREEE (reference sequence). The ends lost 3 bases at V and 1 base at J; junction bases unmatched: 10. As DNA, the CDR3 is TGTGCCAGCAGCTGGGCTACCGGGACAGCATCCTACGAGCAGTACTTC. Amino acid sequence: CASSWATGTASYEQYF.

A word on this clone: The sample has other DNA sequences that encode this CDR3 too. The chain recombines TRBV9 with TRBJ1-1; D gene ambiguous. V lost 2 bases, J lost 5 bases, and 7 bases lay in between. The V gene's germline CDR1 is SGDLS and CDR2 YYNGEE. The CDR3 runs 12 residues. The CDR3 sequence: CASSVGGTEAFF. DNA of the CDR3: TGTGCCAGCAGCGTTGGAGGGACTGAAGCTTTCTTT.

V and J are TRBV19 and TRBJ1-4; 9 nucleotides line up with TRBD1. The CDR3 loop spans 14 amino acids. V lost 5 bases to trimming and J lost 8 bases; unmatched junction nucleotides: 6. Germline values: CDR1 LNHDA, CDR2 SQIVND (reference sequence). CDR3 DNA: TGTGCCAGTAGTCAACAGGGGGCGCCCGAAAAACTGTTTTTT. Translating gives CASSQQGAPEKLFF.

The V and J genes are TRBV4-1 and TRBJ1-2; 11 positions match TRBD1. The CDR3 totals 16 residues. With V trimmed by 3 bases and J by 4 bases, 7 bases remained unmatched. Germline V lookup: CDR1 MGHRA, CDR2 YSYEKL. The CDR3 reads CASSQPWTGGFYGYTF. The DNA of the CDR3 is TGCGCCAGCAGCCAGCCGTGGACAGGGGGCTTCTATGGCTACACCTTC.

The V call is TRBV6-5, the J call TRBJ2-7, with 12 bases fitting TRBD2. The CDR3 sequence is 15 residues long. The V segment lost 6 bases and the J segment 3 bases; nucleotides outside the gene matches: 6. CDR1 and CDR2 from the germline V gene are MNHEY and SVGAGI. In nucleotides, the CDR3 is TGTGCCAGCAGAGCCGAGACTAGCGGGGGCTACGAGCAGTACTTC. Protein product: CASRAETSGGYEQYF.

The V and J genes are TRBV19 and TRBJ1-5, with 11 positions matching TRBD1. Germline lookup yields CDR1 LNHDA and CDR2 SQIVND (reference sequence). The CDR3 loop spans 16 amino acids. V shed 5 bases, J shed 4 bases, and the junction held 7 bases outside the gene matches. The CDR3 bases are TGTGCCAGTAGTCTATGGACAGGGGGCGTAAATCAGCCCCAGCATTTT. This translates into CASSLWTGGVNQPQHF. The full variable domain, its missing parts supplied by reference TRBV19 and TRBJ1-5, is DGGITQSPKYLFRKEGQNVTLSCEQNLNHDAMYWYRQDPGQGLRLIYYSQIVNDFQKGDIAEGYSVSREKKESFPLTVTSAQKNPTAFYLCASSLWTGGVNQPQHFGDGTRLSIL.